This T cell receptor (beta chain) stems from a study of blood T cell repertoires in COVID-19. The CDR3 is 19 amino acids. The V segment lost 3 bases and the J segment 8 bases; nucleotides outside the gene matches: 18. Germline CDR1 ENHRY, CDR2 SYGVKD. Per the original methods: Nucleated cell number was recorded as an estimate derived from reference gene primer amplification. Sequencing used immunoSEQ multiplex PCR; TCRdb keeps in-frame clones, though not all of them. Clone size and the V and J calls come from that table; the DNA yielded D and trimming. The sample records approximately 19,000 clones, 88% being singletons.

This chain links TRBV10-3 with TRBJ2-1; 11 nucleotides agree with TRBD2. The specimen was peripheral blood. The TCR sequence derives from a human donor in a cohort sampled during active COVID-19. The donor label of this sample is uncertain. CDR3 DNA: TGTGCCATCAGTGACCCTGGGATTAGCGGGAGGGCCGGGGGCTATGAGCAGTTCTTC. This translates into CAISDPGISGRAGGYEQFF.